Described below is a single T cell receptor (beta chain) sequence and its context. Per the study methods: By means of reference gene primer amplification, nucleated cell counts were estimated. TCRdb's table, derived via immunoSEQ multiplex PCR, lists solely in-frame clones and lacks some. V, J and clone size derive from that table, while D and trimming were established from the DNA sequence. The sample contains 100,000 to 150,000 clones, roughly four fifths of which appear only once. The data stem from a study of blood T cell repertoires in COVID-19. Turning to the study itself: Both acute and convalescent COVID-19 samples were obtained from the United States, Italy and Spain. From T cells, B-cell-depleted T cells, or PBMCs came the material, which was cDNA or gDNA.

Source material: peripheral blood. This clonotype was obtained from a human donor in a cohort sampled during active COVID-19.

The CDR3 DNA sequence: TGCGCCAGCAGCGCAGACAGGTTTAATTCACCCCTCCACTTT. Translating it yields CASSADRFNSPLHF. This chain joins TRBV5-1 and TRBJ1-6; TRBD1 is a possible D gene (6 bases). With 4 bases removed from V and 6 bases from J, the gap between germline ends came to 11 bases. Germline V gene data show CDR1 as SGHRS and CDR2 as YFSETQ. The CDR3 has 14 residues.